This T cell receptor (beta chain) was obtained from a study of blood T cell repertoires in COVID-19. The wider study: Sample material is recorded as cDNA or gDNA derived from T cells, B-cell-depleted T cells, or PBMCs.

Per the study methods: The assay estimated nucleated cells by amplifying reference gene primers. TCRdb's table, derived via immunoSEQ multiplex PCR, lists solely in-frame clones and lacks some. The DNA gave D and trimming, while V, J and clone size come from that table. Among fewer than 300,000 clones listed, about 81% were seen once. The CDR3 contains 15 residues. Germline V CDR1 and CDR2: SGHDT, YYEEEE. The V segment lost 3 bases and the J segment 6 bases; nucleotides outside the gene matches: 6. This TCR derives from a human donor with COVID-19, enrolled during active disease. The donor label of this sample is uncertain. The chain links TRBV5-6 to TRBJ2-2; 9 nucleotides align to TRBD1. Sample: peripheral blood. CDR3 nucleotide sequence: TGTGCCAGCAGCTCGGACAGGGGTAGGGCCGGGGAGCTGTTTTTT. Protein sequence: CASSSDRGRAGELFF.